Listed below are T cell receptor beta chains from one sample, sequenced in a study of T-cell reconstitution after alpha-beta-depleted transplantation in children. Each CDR3 protein is one row after TCRdb ran MiXCR on the PCR reads. The sample includes more than 85,000 distinct CDR3 sequences, 10% to 13% of them seen just once. Sample: PBMCs from the stem cell graft donor, taken from the stem cell graft. Receptors were obtained from a human donor who donated a stem cell graft to a child with acute lymphoblastic leukemia. The CDR3 runs from the conserved cysteine through the conserved F or W. A D gene is named only where the DNA matches it firmly. Only some rows state a clone size, as once, few, many or a class for expanded clones.

V gene: TRBV27; CDR3 length: 12; J gene: TRBJ1-2; D gene: -; clone size: many; CDR3 DNA: TGTGCCAGCAGTTCCCGATCAGGGGGCTACACCTTC; CDR3 protein: CASSSRSGGYTF
V gene: TRBV20-1; CDR3 length: 15; J gene: TRBJ1-2; D gene: -; clone size: many; CDR3 DNA: TGCAGTGCAGATGGGCAGCGAAGCAATTCCTATGGCTACACCTTC; CDR3 protein: CSADGQRSNSYGYTF
V gene: TRBV28; CDR3 length: 14; J gene: TRBJ1-1; D gene: -; clone size: many; CDR3 DNA: TGTGCCAGCAGTGGAAGGCAGGGCATTACTGAAGCTTTCTTT; CDR3 protein: CASSGRQGITEAFF
V gene: TRBV30; CDR3 length: 13; J gene: TRBJ1-2; D gene: -; clone size: many; CDR3 DNA: TGTGCCTGGAGTGCGCAGACTAGCTATGGCTACACCTTC; CDR3 protein: CAWSAQTSYGYTF
V gene: TRBV4-2; CDR3 length: 15; J gene: TRBJ1-5; D gene: -; clone size: many; CDR3 DNA: TGTGCCAGCAGCCAAGAAGAGCCGAGTAGTCAGCCCCAGCATTTT; CDR3 protein: CASSQEEPSSQPQHF
V gene: TRBV4-2; CDR3 length: 16; J gene: TRBJ1-5; D gene: TRBD1; clone size: many; CDR3 DNA: TGTGCCAGCAGCCAGGGAGTAGGACAGGGCGATCAGCCCCAGCATTTT; CDR3 protein: CASSQGVGQGDQPQHF
V gene: TRBV12-3/TRBV12-4; CDR3 length: 15; J gene: TRBJ2-7; D gene: TRBD1; clone size: many; CDR3 DNA: TGTGCCAGCAGTTTAGGGGGACAGGTTACCTACGAGCAGTACTTC; CDR3 protein: CASSLGGQVTYEQYF
V gene: TRBV4-1; CDR3 length: 16; J gene: TRBJ1-2; D gene: -; clone size: few; CDR3 DNA: TGCGCCAGCAGCCAAGGTTGGGCAGCCGAAGGCTATGGCTACACCTTC; CDR3 protein: CASSQGWAAEGYGYTF
V gene: TRBV10-3; CDR3 length: 16; J gene: TRBJ1-2; D gene: -; clone size: many; CDR3 DNA: TGTGCCATCAGTGGGGGGGCAGGGACGGCTAACTATGGCTACACCTTC; CDR3 protein: CAISGGAGTANYGYTF
V gene: TRBV6-2/TRBV6-3; CDR3 length: 12; J gene: TRBJ2-2; D gene: -; clone size: many; CDR3 DNA: TGTGCCAGCAGTACAAACACCGGGGAGCTGTTTTTT; CDR3 protein: CASSTNTGELFF
V gene: TRBV29-1; CDR3 length: 13; J gene: TRBJ1-1; D gene: TRBD1; clone size: many; CDR3 DNA: TGCAGCGTCCCGACAGGGGAGGATAGGGAAGCTTTCTTT; CDR3 protein: CSVPTGEDREAFF
V gene: TRBV5-8; CDR3 length: 15; J gene: TRBJ2-3; D gene: -; clone size: many; CDR3 DNA: TGTGCCAGCAGCCTTCGGGCCCGAGGCACAGATACGCAGTATTTT; CDR3 protein: CASSLRARGTDTQYF
V gene: TRBV4-3; CDR3 length: 15; J gene: TRBJ2-3; D gene: -; clone size: many; CDR3 DNA: TGCGCCAGCAGCCAAGAGGGATATAGCACAGATACGCAGTATTTT; CDR3 protein: CASSQEGYSTDTQYF
V gene: TRBV12-3/TRBV12-4; CDR3 length: 14; J gene: TRBJ1-1; D gene: -; clone size: -; CDR3 DNA: TGTGCCAGCAGTTTTGTAAGGGAGGGCACTGAAGCTTTCTTT; CDR3 protein: CASSFVREGTEAFF
V gene: TRBV3-1; CDR3 length: 18; J gene: TRBJ2-7; D gene: TRBD2; clone size: many; CDR3 DNA: TGTGCCAGCAGCCGCCTAAAACCAGGGACTAGCGGGAGCTACGAGCAGTACTTC; CDR3 protein: CASSRLKPGTSGSYEQYF
V gene: TRBV19; CDR3 length: 15; J gene: TRBJ1-1; D gene: -; clone size: many; CDR3 DNA: TGTGCCAGTAGTAACGTCGAGGGTGGGTACACTGAAGCTTTCTTT; CDR3 protein: CASSNVEGGYTEAFF
V gene: TRBV30; CDR3 length: 13; J gene: TRBJ1-4; D gene: -; clone size: few; CDR3 DNA: TGTGCCTGGAGGGGGTCCCGTAATGAAAAACTGTTTTTT; CDR3 protein: CAWRGSRNEKLFF
V gene: TRBV24-1; CDR3 length: 17; J gene: TRBJ2-7; D gene: TRBD1; clone size: many; CDR3 DNA: TGTGCCACCAGTGACAGGGGGACCACAGGGGTCACCTACGAGCAGTACTTC; CDR3 protein: CATSDRGTTGVTYEQYF
V gene: TRBV3-1; CDR3 length: 14; J gene: TRBJ2-1; D gene: TRBD2; clone size: -; CDR3 DNA: TGTGCCAGCAGCCCTTCAGCGGGGGGAGACGAGCAGTTCTTC; CDR3 protein: CASSPSAGGDEQFF
V gene: TRBV20-1; CDR3 length: 15; J gene: TRBJ2-7; D gene: TRBD2; clone size: many; CDR3 DNA: TGCAGTGCCAGGATACTTAGCGGGAGCTCCTACGAGCAGTACTTC; CDR3 protein: CSARILSGSSYEQYF
V gene: TRBV5-8; CDR3 length: 18; J gene: TRBJ1-3; D gene: -; clone size: many; CDR3 DNA: TGTGCCAGCAGCTTGATAAAGGGCCGACCAAGGTCTGGAAACACCATATATTTT; CDR3 protein: CASSLIKGRPRSGNTIYF
V gene: TRBV6-5; CDR3 length: 14; J gene: TRBJ2-7; D gene: TRBD1; clone size: many; CDR3 DNA: TGTGCCAGCAGACGGGACAGGCCTTTCCACGAGCAGTACTTC; CDR3 protein: CASRRDRPFHEQYF
V gene: TRBV7-2; CDR3 length: 13; J gene: TRBJ1-2; D gene: -; clone size: many; CDR3 DNA: TGTGCCAGCAGCTTAGCCCCTAACTATGGCTACACCTTC; CDR3 protein: CASSLAPNYGYTF
V gene: TRBV4-1; CDR3 length: 14; J gene: TRBJ2-2; D gene: TRBD2; clone size: many; CDR3 DNA: TGCGCCAGCAGCCCGGGACTATCCACCGGGGAGCTGTTTTTT; CDR3 protein: CASSPGLSTGELFF
V gene: TRBV5-1; CDR3 length: 16; J gene: TRBJ1-5; D gene: -; clone size: many; CDR3 DNA: TGCGCCAGCAGCTTGGCCCCGGGTCGGGGCAATCAGCCCCAGCATTTT; CDR3 protein: CASSLAPGRGNQPQHF
V gene: TRBV7-6; CDR3 length: 16; J gene: TRBJ1-2; D gene: -; clone size: few; CDR3 DNA: TGTGCCAGCAGCCCCCAGGGCAGGGGATATTCGATTGGCTACACCTTC; CDR3 protein: CASSPQGRGYSIGYTF
V gene: TRBV27; CDR3 length: 12; J gene: TRBJ2-2; D gene: -; clone size: many; CDR3 DNA: TGTGCCAGCAGTTTAAGGCAGGGGGAGCTGTTTTTT; CDR3 protein: CASSLRQGELFF
V gene: TRBV12-3/TRBV12-4; CDR3 length: 16; J gene: TRBJ1-2; D gene: TRBD1; clone size: many; CDR3 DNA: TGTGCCAGCAGTTTAGCCCGGACAGGGGACAGGGGAGGCTACACCTTC; CDR3 protein: CASSLARTGDRGGYTF
V gene: TRBV12-3/TRBV12-4; CDR3 length: 14; J gene: TRBJ2-3; D gene: TRBD2; clone size: many; CDR3 DNA: TGTGCTAGCGGGGGGGGACAGAGAACAGATACGCAGTATTTT; CDR3 protein: CASGGGQRTDTQYF
V gene: TRBV12-3/TRBV12-4; CDR3 length: 13; J gene: TRBJ2-5; D gene: -; clone size: many; CDR3 DNA: TGTGCCAGCAGTCCTAGCGTAGGGGAGACCCAGTACTTC; CDR3 protein: CASSPSVGETQYF
V gene: TRBV5-1; CDR3 length: 17; J gene: TRBJ1-4; D gene: TRBD1; clone size: many; CDR3 DNA: TGCGCCAGCAGCCTAACGGGATACAGGGGCGGGAATGAAAAACTGTTTTTT; CDR3 protein: CASSLTGYRGGNEKLFF
V gene: TRBV7-2; CDR3 length: 15; J gene: TRBJ2-3; D gene: -; clone size: many; CDR3 DNA: TGTGCCAGCGGCAGGGGGGGGAGCGGGGCAGATACGCAGTATTTT; CDR3 protein: CASGRGGSGADTQYF
V gene: TRBV29-1; CDR3 length: 12; J gene: TRBJ1-4; D gene: TRBD1; clone size: many; CDR3 DNA: TGCAGCGTTGAGGGACAGTCGGGAAAACTGTTTTTT; CDR3 protein: CSVEGQSGKLFF
V gene: TRBV29-1; CDR3 length: 13; J gene: TRBJ1-2; D gene: -; clone size: many; CDR3 DNA: TGCAGCGTTGAAGATAAGGGGCTGGTTGGCTACACCTTC; CDR3 protein: CSVEDKGLVGYTF
V gene: TRBV27; CDR3 length: 11; J gene: TRBJ1-1; D gene: -; clone size: many; CDR3 DNA: TGTGCCACTATACGGTACACTGAAGCTTTCTTT; CDR3 protein: CATIRYTEAFF
V gene: TRBV29-1; CDR3 length: 15; J gene: TRBJ2-3; D gene: TRBD1; clone size: many; CDR3 DNA: TGCAGCGTTCTACGGACAGGAGCTAGCACAGATACGCAGTATTTT; CDR3 protein: CSVLRTGASTDTQYF
V gene: TRBV28; CDR3 length: 13; J gene: TRBJ2-7; D gene: -; clone size: many; CDR3 DNA: TGTGCCAGCAGGGCCGGGGGTGGCGGCGAGCAGTACTTC; CDR3 protein: CASRAGGGGEQYF
V gene: TRBV7-8; CDR3 length: 15; J gene: TRBJ2-7; D gene: -; clone size: many; CDR3 DNA: TGTGCCAGCAGCCCTGACGGGCGCGGATACTACGAGCAGTACTTC; CDR3 protein: CASSPDGRGYYEQYF
V gene: TRBV7-9; CDR3 length: 17; J gene: TRBJ2-2; D gene: TRBD2; clone size: many; CDR3 DNA: TGTGCCAGCAGCCCTCCCCTTGGGACTAGCGGGAGCTGGGAGCTGTTTTTT; CDR3 protein: CASSPPLGTSGSWELFF
V gene: TRBV5-6; CDR3 length: 14; J gene: TRBJ2-1; D gene: TRBD1; clone size: many; CDR3 DNA: TGTGCCAGCAGCTTGGGGACAGGGGACAATGAGCAGTTCTTC; CDR3 protein: CASSLGTGDNEQFF
V gene: TRBV11-1; CDR3 length: 18; J gene: TRBJ2-1; D gene: TRBD1; clone size: few; CDR3 DNA: TGTGCCAGCAGCTTAAGGGACAGGGGAAGAAGGGCCTACAATGAGCAGTTCTTC; CDR3 protein: CASSLRDRGRRAYNEQFF
V gene: TRBV7-2; CDR3 length: 17; J gene: TRBJ2-3; D gene: -; clone size: many; CDR3 DNA: TGTGCCAGCAGCTTAGCGTTCAGGGTCCAGGGCACAGATACGCAGTATTTT; CDR3 protein: CASSLAFRVQGTDTQYF
V gene: TRBV7-2; CDR3 length: 13; J gene: TRBJ2-5; D gene: -; clone size: many; CDR3 DNA: TGTGCCAGCAGCTTAGGGGCTCTGGAGACCCAGTACTTC; CDR3 protein: CASSLGALETQYF
V gene: TRBV6-2/TRBV6-3; CDR3 length: 15; J gene: TRBJ1-5; D gene: TRBD1; clone size: many; CDR3 DNA: TGTGCCAGCAGCCCGCCCGGGACAGCATATCAGCCCCAGCATTTT; CDR3 protein: CASSPPGTAYQPQHF
V gene: TRBV11-2; CDR3 length: 17; J gene: TRBJ2-3; D gene: TRBD2; clone size: many; CDR3 DNA: TGTGCCAGCAGCATCAGGACTAGCGGGGGGTACACAGATACGCAGTATTTT; CDR3 protein: CASSIRTSGGYTDTQYF
V gene: TRBV7-2; CDR3 length: 14; J gene: TRBJ1-6; D gene: -; clone size: many; CDR3 DNA: TGTGCCAGCAGCTTAGACTCAATTAATTCACCCCTCCACTTT; CDR3 protein: CASSLDSINSPLHF
V gene: TRBV10-3; CDR3 length: 13; J gene: TRBJ2-7; D gene: -; clone size: many; CDR3 DNA: TGTGCCATCAGTGAGGACGCTCCGGGAGAGCAGTACTTC; CDR3 protein: CAISEDAPGEQYF
V gene: TRBV9; CDR3 length: 15; J gene: TRBJ2-7; D gene: -; clone size: -; CDR3 DNA: TGTGCCAGCAGCGTAGGGCAGGATCGCCCCTACGAGCAGTACTTC; CDR3 protein: CASSVGQDRPYEQYF
V gene: TRBV4-3; CDR3 length: 15; J gene: TRBJ2-7; D gene: -; clone size: many; CDR3 DNA: TGCGCCAGCAGCCAAGAGCGGCGGGGACTCTACGAGCAGTACTTC; CDR3 protein: CASSQERRGLYEQYF
V gene: TRBV6-2/TRBV6-3; CDR3 length: 13; J gene: TRBJ2-7; D gene: TRBD1; clone size: many; CDR3 DNA: TGTGCCAGTTCCAGGGGGCCGAATTACGAGCAGTACTTC; CDR3 protein: CASSRGPNYEQYF
V gene: TRBV5-1; CDR3 length: 16; J gene: TRBJ1-1; D gene: -; clone size: many; CDR3 DNA: TGCGCCAGCAGCTTGGCCGTTGGGGGCCGAGGCACTGAAGCTTTCTTT; CDR3 protein: CASSLAVGGRGTEAFF
V gene: TRBV24-1; CDR3 length: 13; J gene: TRBJ2-3; D gene: TRBD1; clone size: many; CDR3 DNA: TGTGCCACCACAGGGGGTGGCGGAGATACGCAGTATTTT; CDR3 protein: CATTGGGGDTQYF
V gene: TRBV6-5; CDR3 length: 16; J gene: TRBJ2-2; D gene: -; clone size: -; CDR3 DNA: TGTGCCAGCAGTTACAGGGACCCCGGGATCACCGGGGAGCTGTTTTTC; CDR3 protein: CASSYRDPGITGELFF
V gene: TRBV29-1; CDR3 length: 11; J gene: TRBJ1-2; D gene: -; clone size: few; CDR3 DNA: TGCAGCGTCAGTCAGAACTATGGCTACACCTTC; CDR3 protein: CSVSQNYGYTF